The TCR beta chain under discussion was sequenced for a study of post-analysis software for immune sequencing data. TCR beta libraries were prepared from cDNA with unique molecular identifiers. Each sample of about 0.9 to 10 million input T cells yielded around 500,000 cDNA molecules, so each molecule approximated one T cell. TCRdb redid the calling of the PCR reads with MiXCR, one entry per CDR3 protein. The repertoire includes fewer than 700,000 distinct CDR3 sequences, 44% of them detected once, and under 2% sits in the top ten. This clonotype was counted between two and nine times. Sequencing was performed on blood. The receptor was derived from a girl aged 5 to 17 with multiple sclerosis.

CDR3 bases: TGCAGCGTACAGGACAGGGGGTTCACAGATACGCAGTATTTT. It translates to CSVQDRGFTDTQYF. The chain carries TRBV29-1 and TRBJ2-3; 10 nucleotides align to TRBD1. This CDR3 spans 14 amino acids. CDR1 SQVTM and CDR2 ANQGSEA come from the germline V gene. The trim removed 6 bases at V and 2 bases at J, leaving 5 bases unmatched.